The 2 T cell receptor beta chains below come from one sample, sequenced in a study of blood T cell repertoires in COVID-19. Measured with immunoSEQ multiplex PCR; TCRdb has only the in-frame clones, and not every one. The sample yields fewer than 150,000 clones, around 76% seen once. The sequenced material came from peripheral blood. The receptors derive from a human donor in a cohort sampled during active COVID-19.

The chain links TRBV7-2 to TRBJ1-5; D not resolved. V lost 3 bases to trimming and J lost 0 bases, with 12 bases between them. CDR1 is SGHTA and CDR2 is FQGNSA in the germline V gene. The CDR3 is 16 amino acids. This CDR3 reads CASSFGQSYSNQPQHF. CDR3 sequence (DNA): TGTGCCAGCAGCTTTGGGCAGAGCTATAGCAATCAGCCCCAGCATTTT.

This clone was counted a single time. The genes are TRBV6-5 and TRBJ1-1; D is undetermined. The germline V gene encodes CDR1 MNHEY and CDR2 SVGAGI. V was shortened by 11 bases and J by 0 bases, with 13 bases between the two germline ends. The CDR3 has 13 amino acids. CDR3 DNA sequence: TGTGCCTCCCGGGCGGGCCTGAACACTGAAGCTTTCTTT. This encodes CASRAGLNTEAFF.